One and the same sample provided the 19 T cell receptor beta chains below, sequenced in a study of cytomegalovirus exposure and HLA in healthy donors. Both 60 Vbeta primers and 13 Jbeta primers went into the PCR. TCRdb's copy holds only in-frame clones and misses some; the assay was immunoSEQ multiplex PCR. The sample lists 150,000 to 200,000 clones, over 65% occurring once. Sequencing used PBMCs. These receptors originate from a man aged 40-55 years in good health and CMV-seropositive.

In this sample, this clone turned up a few times. CDR3 DNA sequence: TGTGCCAGCAGCCCCTCGGGGTTGAACACTGAAGCTTTCTTT. It specifies CASSPSGLNTEAFF. V is TRBV9 and J is TRBJ1-1; no clear D. The germline V gene encodes CDR1 SGDLS and CDR2 YYNGEE. The CDR3 has 14 amino acids. Trimming cost V 4 bases and J 0 bases, with 10 bases left between them.

Points on this clone: Germline and junction disagree at one end, which may indicate a read error. The V call is TRBV7-7, the J call TRBJ2-6; 8 nucleotides line up with TRBD1. The CDR3 extends over 18 amino acids. CDR1 and CDR2 from the germline V gene are SSHAT and FNYEAQ (reference sequence). The CDR3 here is CASSLAETGESGANVLTF. In DNA, the CDR3 is TGTGCTAGCAGCTTAGCGGAGACAGGGGAGTCTGGGGCCAACGTCCTGACTTTC.

The table lists this clone with a few counts. This rearrangement joins TRBV7-8 to TRBJ2-5, with 9 bases that match TRBD1. V trimming: 5 bases; J trimming: 3 bases; junction bases outside the gene matches: 4. The germline CDR1 and CDR2 sequences are SGHVS and FQNEAQ. The CDR3 is made up of 14 amino acids. For the CDR3, the DNA is TGTGCCAGCAGCCACGGACAGGGGAAAGAGACCCAGTACTTC. Its translation: CASSHGQGKETQYF. Filled out from reference TRBV7-8 and TRBJ2-5, the complete variable domain reads GAGVSQSPRYKVAKRGQDVALRCDPISGHVSLFWYQQALGQGPEFLTYFQNEAQLDKSGLPSDRFFAERPEGSVSTLKIQRTQQEDSAVYLCASSHGQGKETQYFGPGTRLLVL.

The gene calls are TRBV12-5 and TRBJ1-6, with D maybe TRBD1 (5 bases). Germline lookup yields CDR1 LGHNT and CDR2 FRNRAP. V was shortened by 1 base and J by 0 bases, with 7 bases between the two germline ends. The CDR3 sequence is 16 residues long. The CDR3 loop reads CASGLGGGSYNSPLHF. CDR3 sequence (DNA): TGTGCTAGTGGTTTGGGGGGCGGCTCCTATAATTCACCCCTCCACTTT. Drawing the rest from reference TRBV12-5 and TRBJ1-6, the complete variable domain is DARVTQTPRHKVTEMGQEVTMRCQPILGHNTVFWYRQTMMQGLELLAYFRNRAPLDDSGMPKDRFSAEMPDATLATLKIQPSEPRDSAVYFCASGLGGGSYNSPLHFGNGTRLTVT.

This chain joins TRBV2 and TRBJ2-5, with D maybe TRBD2 (6 bases). Germline V gene lookup returns CDR1 SNHLY and CDR2 FYNNEI. The CDR3 is 14 amino acids. V lost 3 bases and J lost 7, with 15 bases in between. Written as DNA, the CDR3 is TGTGCCAGCAGTGATAAGGACTGGGGAGGGACCCAGTACTTC. Its protein product is CASSDKDWGGTQYF.

This clone occurred once. J is TRBJ2-1 and V is TRBV5-6; 9 positions agree with TRBD1. The trim removed 3 bases at V and 2 bases at J, leaving 12 bases unmatched. This CDR3 region has 18 residues. Germline V CDR1 and CDR2: SGHDT, YYEEEE. The DNA of the CDR3 is TGTGCCAGCAGCTCGGGACAGGGTATCGAAGGCCCCTACAATGAGCAGTTCTTC. Its protein product is CASSSGQGIEGPYNEQFF.

The chain has TRBV7-2 and TRBJ2-7; weak D call: TRBD1 (6 bases). The CDR3 sequence is 16 residues long. Germline assignment: CDR1 SGHTA and CDR2 FQGNSA. V was shortened by 5 bases and J by 2 bases, with 19 bases between the two germline ends. CDR3 in DNA: TGTGCCAGCAGCCTATCGACTCAAAAGGGGGCCTACGAGCAGTACTTC. Its translation: CASSLSTQKGAYEQYF.

Remarks on this clone: Other DNA sequences in the sample encode the same CDR3. This chain connects TRBV5-6 to TRBJ1-5; 8 nucleotides agree with TRBD1. V shed 0 bases, J shed 0 bases, and the junction held 2 bases outside the gene matches. The CDR3 is 16 amino acids. Germline V CDR1 and CDR2: SGHDT, YYEEEE. The CDR3 region has the DNA TGTGCCAGCAGCTTGGGGACAGGGCTTAGCAATCAGCCCCAGCATTTT. Translated: CASSLGTGLSNQPQHF.

The V and J genes are TRBV5-4 and TRBJ2-3; possible D gene TRBD2, 7 bases. CDR1 SGHNT and CDR2 YYREEE come from the germline V gene (reference sequence). Trimming stripped 10 bases from V and 5 bases from J, with 26 bases between. This CDR3 has 16 amino acids. This CDR3 is CASGGGAGDTRDTQYF. The CDR3 nucleotides read TGTGCCTCTGGAGGGGGGGCGGGGGACACTCGAGATACGCAGTATTTT.

The chain combines TRBV18 with TRBJ1-1; the D gene is possibly TRBD1 (5 bases). The germline gives CDR1 KGHSH, CDR2 LQKENI. This CDR3 is 13 amino acids long. Trimming took 3 bases from V and 5 from J, leaving 10 bases between them. The chain's CDR3 is CASSPLPGTEAFF. As DNA, the CDR3 is TGTGCCAGCTCACCCCTTCCAGGGACTGAAGCTTTCTTT.

The chain uses TRBV12-5 and TRBJ2-5, with D possibly being TRBD2 (5 bases). Deletions cut 5 bases from V and 4 bases from J, with 11 bases between. Germline lookup yields CDR1 LGHNT and CDR2 FRNRAP. The CDR3 has 13 residues. The CDR3 sequence: CASGPDYLETQYF. CDR3 in DNA: TGTGCTAGTGGTCCTGACTACTTAGAGACCCAGTACTTC.

This clone was observed a few times. The germline gene is not matched at one end of the junction; a read error may be the cause. The CDR3 reads CASSPALRGSGNTIYF. The CDR3 DNA reads TGTGCTAGCAGCCCCGCGCTCAGGGGGTCTGGAAACACCATATATTTT. The chain has TRBV7-7 and TRBJ1-3, with TRBD1 identical over 7 bases. The CDR3 is made up of 16 amino acids. Germline loops: CDR1 SSHAT, CDR2 FNYEAQ (reference sequence).

CDR3 in amino acids: CASSQDPRVEQYF. The CDR3 nucleotides read TGCGCCAGCAGCCAAGATCCCCGAGTTGAGCAGTACTTC. The chain recombines TRBV4-1 with TRBJ2-7, with unresolved D. Trimming took 0 bases from V and 7 from J, leaving 10 bases between them. Germline CDR1 and CDR2: MGHRA and YSYEKL. The CDR3 runs 13 residues.

The chain recombines TRBV6-1 with TRBJ2-7, with 11 bases fitting TRBD2. V was pared by 3 bases and J by 7 bases, with 5 bases of the junction left unmatched. The germline V gene has CDR1 MNHNS and CDR2 SASEGT. This CDR3 region has 14 residues. CDR3 sequence: CASSDTSGGREQYF. In DNA, the CDR3 is TGTGCCAGCAGTGATACTAGCGGGGGAAGGGAGCAGTACTTC.

The chain uses TRBV27 and TRBJ1-2, with 8 positions matching TRBD1. The V and J ends lost 3 bases and 4 bases, in that order; junction bases with no gene match: 7. The CDR3 has 15 residues. Germline CDR1 reads MNHEY; CDR2 reads SMNVEV (reference sequence). The CDR3 loop reads CASSLGFTGGYGYTF. The CDR3 nucleotides read TGTGCCAGCAGTTTGGGTTTCACAGGGGGCTATGGCTACACCTTC.

This chain uses TRBV5-4 with TRBJ2-6, with D possibly being TRBD1 (5 bases). Deletions cut 2 bases from V and 3 bases from J, with 12 bases between. The CDR3 loop spans 16 amino acids. Germline V gene data show CDR1 as SGHNT and CDR2 as YYREEE (reference sequence). CDR3 loop: CASSLIADIGANVLTF. CDR3 nucleotides: TGTGCCAGCAGCTTAATCGCGGACATTGGGGCCAACGTCCTGACTTTC.

In DNA form, the CDR3 reads TGTGCCAGCAGCTCTGGACAGGGTAACCCCGTCAATCAGCCCCAGCATTTT. It yields the protein CASSSGQGNPVNQPQHF. The V and J genes are TRBV7-8 and TRBJ1-5; 8 nucleotides align to TRBD1. Per the germline V gene, CDR1 is SGHVS and CDR2 is FQNEAQ. The CDR3 extends over 17 amino acids. V lost 4 bases to trimming and J lost 3 bases; unmatched junction nucleotides: 11. Filled out from reference TRBV7-8 and TRBJ1-5, the complete variable domain reads GAGVSQSPRYKVAKRGQDVALRCDPISGHVSLFWYQQALGQGPEFLTYFQNEAQLDKSGLPSDRFFAERPEGSVSTLKIQRTQQEDSAVYLCASSSGQGNPVNQPQHFGDGTRLSIL.

The rearrangement uses TRBV30 and TRBJ2-3; 10 bases are shared with TRBD2. J lost 4 bases, V lost 5 bases, and 9 bases had no gene match. Germline-derived CDR1 and CDR2 are GTSNPN and SVGIG (reference sequence). The CDR3 totals 15 residues. The CDR3 loop is CAWGQGLAGADTQYF. CDR3 nucleotides: TGTGCCTGGGGCCAGGGGCTAGCGGGGGCAGATACGCAGTATTTT.

This clone has just a few counts. In nucleotides, the CDR3 is TGTGCCAGCAGCATTGGCAGTGGCTCCCCTTGCCCCCCCTACGAGCAGTACTTC. Protein product: CASSIGSGSPCPPYEQYF. The V gene is TRBV21-1, the J gene TRBJ2-7; the D call of TRBD1 is as the table states it, not checked on the DNA. TRBV21-1 is classified as a pseudogene. The CDR3 is 18 residues long.